The rows below give T cell receptor beta chains drawn from one sample of a study of post-analysis software for immune sequencing data. TCRdb reprocessed the PCR reads via MiXCR and lists one record per CDR3 protein. The table lists roughly 620,000 distinct CDR3 sequences, 44% of them singletons. The sample was blood. The receptors derive from a girl aged 10 to 17 with multiple sclerosis. Both conserved end residues are part of each CDR3. The D gene is left open where the match is weak. Not all rows give a size; the values are once, few, many and, for expanded clones, a class.

>NA|TRBV20-1|few|TRBJ2-3
CSPAATDTQYF
TGCAGCCCAGCGGCAACAGATACGCAGTATTTT
>TRBD1|TRBV6-6|NA|TRBJ1-5
CASGPRTGNQPQHF
TGTGCCAGCGGCCCCAGGACAGGGAATCAGCCCCAGCATTTT
>NA|TRBV20-1|NA|TRBJ2-3
CSARIGLGTDTQYF
TGCAGTGCTAGGATAGGTCTTGGCACAGATACGCAGTATTTT
>TRBD1|TRBV7-2|NA|TRBJ2-7
CASSGSGQQFYEQYF
TGTGCCAGCAGCGGGTCGGGACAGCAATTCTACGAGCAGTACTTC
>NA|TRBV24-1|NA|TRBJ2-7
CATSDFHVPVYEQYF
TGTGCCACCAGTGATTTCCACGTCCCGGTGTACGAGCAGTACTTC
>NA|TRBV7-6|few|TRBJ2-7
CASSPMSSYEQYF
TGTGCCAGCAGCCCCATGTCCTCCTACGAGCAGTACTTC
>TRBD2|TRBV5-5|NA|TRBJ2-3
CASSPDGTSGDTQYF
TGTGCCAGCAGCCCCGACGGGACTAGCGGAGATACGCAGTATTTT
>TRBD1|TRBV5-1|NA|TRBJ1-5
CASSLAGGPNQPQHF
TGCGCCAGCAGCTTGGCAGGGGGGCCCAATCAGCCCCAGCATTTT
>NA|TRBV10-3|NA|TRBJ1-5
CAISEWGQSNQPQHF
TGTGCCATCAGTGAATGGGGGCAGAGCAATCAGCCCCAGCATTTT
>TRBD2|TRBV7-2|NA|TRBJ2-1
CASSLVSSSGSNYNEQFF
TGTGCCAGCAGCTTAGTCTCGTCTAGCGGGAGTAACTACAATGAGCAGTTCTTC
>TRBD2|TRBV20-1|NA|TRBJ2-1
CSTRDRLAGGPKNEQFF
TGCAGTACTAGAGATCGTCTTGCGGGAGGGCCCAAAAATGAGCAGTTCTTC
>NA|TRBV6-4|NA|TRBJ2-3
CASSGDMYSSTDTQYF
TGTGCCAGCAGTGGAGATATGTATTCAAGCACAGATACGCAGTATTTT
>NA|TRBV4-1|NA|TRBJ2-2
CASSQGKTATGELFF
TGCGCCAGCAGCCAAGGCAAAACCGCCACCGGGGAGCTGTTTTTT
>TRBD2|TRBV10-3|NA|TRBJ2-3
CASQAGGPADTQYF
TGTGCCTCCCAAGCGGGAGGGCCGGCAGATACGCAGTATTTT
>TRBD1|TRBV4-1|NA|TRBJ1-2
CASSQEVRDRGFTGRKGYTF
TGCGCCAGCAGCCAAGAGGTCCGGGACAGGGGCTTCACCGGTAGGAAGGGCTACACCTTC
>TRBD2|TRBV5-8|few|TRBJ2-7
CASSSRGEYEQYF
TGTGCCAGCAGTTCCCGGGGGGAATACGAGCAGTACTTC
>NA|TRBV5-1|once|TRBJ2-7
CASRPRTANYEQYF
TGCGCCAGCAGGCCGAGGACGGCGAACTACGAGCAGTACTTC
>TRBD2|TRBV7-8|NA|TRBJ2-7
CASSMGLAGVYEQYF
TGTGCCAGCAGCATGGGACTAGCGGGAGTATACGAGCAGTACTTC
>NA|TRBV12-3/TRBV12-4|few|TRBJ2-5
CASSFGHQETQYF
TGTGCCAGCAGTTTTGGGCACCAAGAGACCCAGTACTTC
>TRBD1|TRBV9|NA|TRBJ1-2
CASSGWDRENYGYTF
TGTGCCAGCAGCGGATGGGACAGGGAGAACTATGGCTACACCTTC
>NA|TRBV6-5|NA|TRBJ2-7
CASSSLGRTPYEQYF
TGTGCCAGCAGTTCCCTGGGCAGGACCCCTTACGAGCAGTACTTC
>NA|TRBV13|few|TRBJ2-7
CASSAQLGSYEQYF
TGTGCCAGCAGCGCCCAACTAGGCTCCTACGAGCAGTACTTC
>NA|TRBV12-3/TRBV12-4|few|TRBJ2-7
CASSFAGSYEQYF
TGTGCCAGCAGTTTTGCAGGGTCCTACGAGCAGTACTTC
>TRBD1|TRBV29-1|NA|TRBJ2-1
CSVLVRGGEDNEQFF
TGCAGCGTTTTGGTGAGAGGGGGCGAGGATAATGAGCAGTTCTTC
>TRBD2|TRBV20-1|NA|TRBJ2-1
CSASRLAGADNEQFF
TGCAGTGCTAGTCGCCTCGCGGGAGCGGACAATGAGCAGTTCTTC
>TRBD2|TRBV5-1|NA|TRBJ2-5
CASSSGLAGGFMETQYF
TGCGCCAGCAGCTCAGGACTAGCGGGGGGGTTCATGGAGACCCAGTACTTC
>NA|TRBV28|few|TRBJ1-4
CASSSQFPVGKLFF
TGTGCCAGCAGTTCACAGTTCCCCGTCGGAAAACTGTTTTTT
>TRBD2|TRBV6-1|NA|TRBJ2-1
CASSARGYGGGRYEQFF
TGTGCCAGCAGTGCCCGTGGGTACGGCGGGGGGAGGTATGAGCAGTTCTTC
>NA|TRBV4-1|few|TRBJ2-3
CASSQEGLRSDTQYF
TGCGCCAGCAGCCAAGAAGGGCTACGGTCAGATACGCAGTATTTT
>NA|TRBV9|few|TRBJ2-3
CASSVVLDTQYF
TGTGCCAGCAGCGTAGTGCTAGATACGCAGTATTTT
>NA|TRBV5-1|once|TRBJ2-1
CASSLRGMKSNEQFF
TGCGCCAGCAGCTTGAGGGGGATGAAATCCAATGAGCAGTTCTTC
>TRBD2|TRBV5-6|NA|TRBJ2-7
CASSLSGRAFSYEQYF
TGTGCCAGCAGCTTGTCGGGGAGGGCGTTCTCCTACGAGCAGTACTTC
>NA|TRBV6-5|many|TRBJ2-3
CASSYLGSYSTDTQYF
TGTGCCAGCAGTTATCTGGGGTCCTACTCCACAGATACGCAGTATTTT
>NA|TRBV7-9|NA|TRBJ1-2
CASSLFFRAPDNYGYTF
TGTGCCAGCAGCTTATTCTTCCGGGCCCCGGATAACTATGGCTACACCTTC
>NA|TRBV5-1|few|TRBJ2-4
CASSLGALFGDQYF
TGCGCCAGCAGCTTGGGGGCCCTCTTTGGGGATCAGTACTTC
>NA|TRBV12-3/TRBV12-4|NA|TRBJ2-7
CASSPRVNEQYF
TGTGCCAGCAGTCCCAGGGTCAACGAGCAGTACTTC
>NA|TRBV7-6|NA|TRBJ2-7
CASSLRSGSSYEQYF
TGTGCCAGCAGCTTAAGGTCCGGAAGCTCCTACGAGCAGTACTTC
>NA|TRBV7-9|NA|TRBJ2-5
CASSLSGALNEQYF
TGTGCCAGCAGCTTAAGTGGCGCCTTGAATGAGCAGTACTTC
>NA|TRBV10-3|NA|TRBJ2-7
CASSASPGRQSSYEQYF
TGTGCCAGCAGCGCCTCGCCGGGACGGCAGAGCTCCTACGAGCAGTACTTC
>TRBD2|TRBV7-9|few|TRBJ2-5
CASSLGLAGGPRQETQYF
TGTGCCAGCAGCTTAGGGCTAGCGGGAGGGCCGAGGCAAGAGACCCAGTACTTC